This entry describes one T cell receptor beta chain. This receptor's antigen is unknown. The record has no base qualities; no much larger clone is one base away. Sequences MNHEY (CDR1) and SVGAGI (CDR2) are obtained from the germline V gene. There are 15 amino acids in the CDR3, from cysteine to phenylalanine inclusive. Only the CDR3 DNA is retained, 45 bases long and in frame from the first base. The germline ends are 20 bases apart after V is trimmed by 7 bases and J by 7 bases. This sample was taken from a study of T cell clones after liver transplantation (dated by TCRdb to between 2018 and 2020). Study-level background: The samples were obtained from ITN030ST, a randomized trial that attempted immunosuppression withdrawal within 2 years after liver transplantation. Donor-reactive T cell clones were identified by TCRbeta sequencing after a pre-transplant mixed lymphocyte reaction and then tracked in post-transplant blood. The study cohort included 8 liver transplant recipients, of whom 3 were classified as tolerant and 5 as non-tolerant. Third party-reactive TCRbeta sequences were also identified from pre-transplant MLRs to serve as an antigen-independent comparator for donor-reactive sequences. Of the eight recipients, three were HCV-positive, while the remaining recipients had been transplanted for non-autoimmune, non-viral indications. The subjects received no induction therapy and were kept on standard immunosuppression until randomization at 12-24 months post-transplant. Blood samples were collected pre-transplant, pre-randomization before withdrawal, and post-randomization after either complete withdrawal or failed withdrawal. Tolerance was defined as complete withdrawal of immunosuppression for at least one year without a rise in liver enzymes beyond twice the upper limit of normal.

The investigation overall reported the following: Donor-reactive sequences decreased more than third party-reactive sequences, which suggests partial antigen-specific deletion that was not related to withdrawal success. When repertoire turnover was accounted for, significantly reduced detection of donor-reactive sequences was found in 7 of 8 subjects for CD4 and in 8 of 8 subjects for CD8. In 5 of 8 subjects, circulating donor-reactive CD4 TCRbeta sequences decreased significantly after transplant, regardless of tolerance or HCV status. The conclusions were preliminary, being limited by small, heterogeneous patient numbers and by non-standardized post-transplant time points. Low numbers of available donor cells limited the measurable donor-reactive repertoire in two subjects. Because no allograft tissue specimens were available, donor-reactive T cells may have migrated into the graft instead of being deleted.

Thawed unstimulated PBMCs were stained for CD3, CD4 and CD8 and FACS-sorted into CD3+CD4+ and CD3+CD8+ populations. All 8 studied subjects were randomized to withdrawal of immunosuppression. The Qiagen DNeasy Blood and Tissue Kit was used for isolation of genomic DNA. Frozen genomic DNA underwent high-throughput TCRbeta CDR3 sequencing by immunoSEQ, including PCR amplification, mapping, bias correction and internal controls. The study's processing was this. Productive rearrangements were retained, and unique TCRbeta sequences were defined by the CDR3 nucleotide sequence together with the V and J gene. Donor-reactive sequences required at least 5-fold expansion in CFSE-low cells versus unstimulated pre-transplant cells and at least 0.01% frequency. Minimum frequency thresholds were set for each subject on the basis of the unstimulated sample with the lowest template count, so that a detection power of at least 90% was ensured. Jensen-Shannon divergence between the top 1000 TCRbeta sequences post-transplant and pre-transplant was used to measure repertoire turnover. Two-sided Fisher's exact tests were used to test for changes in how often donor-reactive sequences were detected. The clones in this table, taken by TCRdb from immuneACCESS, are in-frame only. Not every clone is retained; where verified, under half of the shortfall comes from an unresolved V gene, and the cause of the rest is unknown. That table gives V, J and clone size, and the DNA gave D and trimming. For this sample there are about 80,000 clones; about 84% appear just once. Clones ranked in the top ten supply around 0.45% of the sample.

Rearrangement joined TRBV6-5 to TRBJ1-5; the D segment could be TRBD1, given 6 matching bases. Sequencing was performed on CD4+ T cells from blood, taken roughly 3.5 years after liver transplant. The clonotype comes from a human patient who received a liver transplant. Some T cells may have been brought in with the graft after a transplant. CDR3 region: CASKLDSNHRQPQHF. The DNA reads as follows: TGTGCCAGCAAATTGGACAGCAACCACCGGCAGCCCCAGCATTTT.